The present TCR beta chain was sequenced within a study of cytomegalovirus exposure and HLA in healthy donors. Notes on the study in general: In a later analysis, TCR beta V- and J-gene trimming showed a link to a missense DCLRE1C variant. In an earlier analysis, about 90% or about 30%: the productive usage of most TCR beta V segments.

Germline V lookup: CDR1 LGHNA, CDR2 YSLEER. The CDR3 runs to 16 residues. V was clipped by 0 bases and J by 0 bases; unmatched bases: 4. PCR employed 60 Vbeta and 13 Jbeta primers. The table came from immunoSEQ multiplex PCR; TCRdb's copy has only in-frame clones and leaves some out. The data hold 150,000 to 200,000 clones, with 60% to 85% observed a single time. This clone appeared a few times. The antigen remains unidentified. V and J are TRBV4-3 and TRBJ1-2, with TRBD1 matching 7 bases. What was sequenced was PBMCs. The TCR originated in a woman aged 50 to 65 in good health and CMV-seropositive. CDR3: CASSQDWDSTNYGYTF. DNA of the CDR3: TGCGCCAGCAGCCAAGATTGGGACAGCACTAACTATGGCTACACCTTC.